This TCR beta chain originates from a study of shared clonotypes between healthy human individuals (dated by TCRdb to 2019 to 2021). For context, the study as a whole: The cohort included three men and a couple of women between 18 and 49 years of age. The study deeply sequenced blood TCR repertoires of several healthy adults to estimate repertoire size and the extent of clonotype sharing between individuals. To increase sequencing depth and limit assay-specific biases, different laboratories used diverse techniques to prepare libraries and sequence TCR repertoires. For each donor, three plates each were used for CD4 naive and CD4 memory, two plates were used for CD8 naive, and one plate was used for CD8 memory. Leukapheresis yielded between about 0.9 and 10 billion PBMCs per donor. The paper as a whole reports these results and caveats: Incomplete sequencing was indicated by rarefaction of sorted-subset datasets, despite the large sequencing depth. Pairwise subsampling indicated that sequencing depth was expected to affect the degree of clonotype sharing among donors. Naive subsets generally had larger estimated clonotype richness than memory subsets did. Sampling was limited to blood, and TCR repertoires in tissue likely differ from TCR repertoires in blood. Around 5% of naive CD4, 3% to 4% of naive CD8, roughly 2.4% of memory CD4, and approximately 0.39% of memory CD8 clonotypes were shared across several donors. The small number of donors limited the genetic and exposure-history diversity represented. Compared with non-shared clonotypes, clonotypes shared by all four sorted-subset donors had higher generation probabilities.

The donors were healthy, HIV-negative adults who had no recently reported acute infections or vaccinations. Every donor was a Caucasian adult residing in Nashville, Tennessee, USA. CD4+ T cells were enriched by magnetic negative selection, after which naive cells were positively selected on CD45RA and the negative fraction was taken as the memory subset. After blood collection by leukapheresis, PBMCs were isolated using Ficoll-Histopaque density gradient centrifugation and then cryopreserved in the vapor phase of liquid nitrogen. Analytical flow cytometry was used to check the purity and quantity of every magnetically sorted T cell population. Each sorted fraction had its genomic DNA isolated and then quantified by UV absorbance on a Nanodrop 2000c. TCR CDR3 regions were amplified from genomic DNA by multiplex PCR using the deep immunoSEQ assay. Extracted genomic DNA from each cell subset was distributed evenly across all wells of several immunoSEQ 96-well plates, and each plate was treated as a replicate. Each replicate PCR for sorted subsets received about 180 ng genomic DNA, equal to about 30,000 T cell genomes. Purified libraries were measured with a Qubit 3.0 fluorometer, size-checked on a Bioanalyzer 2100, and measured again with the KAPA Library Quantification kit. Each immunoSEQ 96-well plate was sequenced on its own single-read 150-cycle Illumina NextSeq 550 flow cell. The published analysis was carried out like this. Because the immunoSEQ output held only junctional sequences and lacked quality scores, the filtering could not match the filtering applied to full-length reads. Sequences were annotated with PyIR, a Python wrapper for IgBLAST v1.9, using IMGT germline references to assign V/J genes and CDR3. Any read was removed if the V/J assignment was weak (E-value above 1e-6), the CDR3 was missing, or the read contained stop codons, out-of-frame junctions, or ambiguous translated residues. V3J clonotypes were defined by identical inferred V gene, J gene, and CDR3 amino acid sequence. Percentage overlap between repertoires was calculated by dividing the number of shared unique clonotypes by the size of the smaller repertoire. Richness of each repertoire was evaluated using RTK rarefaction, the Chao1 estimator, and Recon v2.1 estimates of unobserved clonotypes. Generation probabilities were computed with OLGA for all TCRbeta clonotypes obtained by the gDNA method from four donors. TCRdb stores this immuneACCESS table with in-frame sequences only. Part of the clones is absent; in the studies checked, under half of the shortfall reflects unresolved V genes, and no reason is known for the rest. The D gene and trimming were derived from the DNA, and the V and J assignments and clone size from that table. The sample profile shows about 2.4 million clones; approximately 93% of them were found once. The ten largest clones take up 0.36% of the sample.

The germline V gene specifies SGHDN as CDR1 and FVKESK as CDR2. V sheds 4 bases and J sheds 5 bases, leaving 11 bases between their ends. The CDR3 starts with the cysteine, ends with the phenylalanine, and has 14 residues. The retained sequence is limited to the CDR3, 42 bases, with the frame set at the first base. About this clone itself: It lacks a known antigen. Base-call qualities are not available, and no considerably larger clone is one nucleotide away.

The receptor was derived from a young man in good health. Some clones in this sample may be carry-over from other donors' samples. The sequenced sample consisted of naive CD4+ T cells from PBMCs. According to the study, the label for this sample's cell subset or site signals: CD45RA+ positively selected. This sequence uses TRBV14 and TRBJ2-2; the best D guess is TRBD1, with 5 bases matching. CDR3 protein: CASSLTVVTGELFF. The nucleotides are TGTGCCAGCAGCCTGACAGTAGTTACCGGGGAGCTGTTTTTT.